These 3 T cell receptor beta chains share one sample of origin, sequenced in a study of T-cell memory formation after mild COVID-19. Via MiXCR, TCRdb re-called the 5' RACE reads, giving one row per CDR3 protein. The data hold under 250,000 distinct CDR3 sequences, with over 9% observed a single time. The specimen sequenced was PBMCs or a T cell subset sorted from them (not recorded which). Receptors were obtained from a young man who had mild COVID-19 (a few samples of this study predate the infection). Cell type and time point are not known.

V and J are TRBV29-1 and TRBJ1-4; D gene unclear. Germline values: CDR1 SQVTM, CDR2 ANQGSEA. V lost 4 bases and J lost 0, with 6 bases in between. The CDR3 has 13 amino acids. CDR3 region: CSVARATNEKLFF. CDR3 sequence (DNA): TGCAGCGTTGCCAGAGCAACTAATGAAAAACTGTTTTTT.

The chain links TRBV9 to TRBJ2-1, with a possible D match to TRBD1 (5 bases). V dropped 0 bases and J dropped 10 bases, with 17 bases sitting between them. The CDR3 extends over 15 amino acids. CDR1 and CDR2 from the germline V gene are SGDLS and YYNGEE. CDR3 DNA sequence: TGTGCCAGCAGCGTAGTTGGAAGGGGAAGCAACGAGCAGTTCTTC. Protein sequence: CASSVVGRGSNEQFF.

The chain couples TRBV6-1 to TRBJ1-5, with D unclear. From germline, CDR1 is MNHNS and CDR2 SASEGT. The length of the CDR3 is 15 residues. V was shortened by 0 bases and J by 7 bases, with 13 bases between the two germline ends. Here the CDR3 reads CASSEAGLRRQPQHF. In nucleotides, the CDR3 is TGTGCCAGCAGTGAAGCGGGTTTGAGGCGACAGCCCCAGCATTTT.